Presented here are 21 T cell receptor beta chains from one specimen sequenced in a study of cytomegalovirus exposure and HLA in healthy donors. PCR was performed using 60 Vbeta and 13 Jbeta primers. Clones were read by immunoSEQ multiplex PCR, and TCRdb kept only the in-frame ones, dropping some. The sample has some 150,000 clones, 70% to 80% seen once; the top ten hold 3.5%. The specimen sequenced was PBMCs. The origin of the receptors is a human donor in good health.

The chain recombines TRBV4-2 with TRBJ2-1; a possible D gene is TRBD2 (5 bases). Per the germline V gene, CDR1 is LGHNA and CDR2 is YNFKEQ. This CDR3 contains 14 residues. The V end lost 0 bases, the J end lost 8 bases, and 11 bases lay between the germline ends. The CDR3 region has the DNA TGTGCCAGCAGCCAAGAAGTTCGGCGGGATGAGCAGTTCTTC. Translation gives CASSQEVRRDEQFF.

The gene calls are TRBV7-9 and TRBJ2-3, with D unclear. The germline gives CDR1 SEHNR, CDR2 FQNEAQ (reference sequence). The CDR3 has 12 amino acids. Trimming cost V 1 base and J 6 bases, with 5 bases left between them. The CDR3 reads CASSLDGDTQYF. In DNA form, the CDR3 reads TGTGCCAGCAGCTTAGACGGGGATACGCAGTATTTT.

This chain joins TRBV7-2 and TRBJ1-3; TRBD1 matches at 8 bases. CDR3 length: 16 residues. Unmatched junction bases numbered 4, after V lost 3 bases and J lost 0 bases. Per germline, CDR1 SGHTA and CDR2 FQGNSA. The CDR3 loop reads CASSFFGQGSGNTIYF. CDR3 in DNA: TGTGCCAGCAGCTTTTTTGGACAGGGCTCTGGAAACACCATATATTTT. Full variable domain (remainder filled in from reference TRBV7-2 and TRBJ1-3): GAGVSQSPSNKVTEKGKDVELRCDPISGHTALYWYRQSLGQGLEFLIYFQGNSAPDKSGLPSDRFSAERTGGSVSTLTIQRTQQEDSAVYLCASSFFGQGSGNTIYFGEGSWLTVV.

J is TRBJ2-7 and V is TRBV10-2; 7 bases are shared with TRBD1. J gave up 2 bases and V 10 bases, and 14 bases lay outside the gene matches. Germline CDR1 is WSHSY and CDR2 is SAAADI. This CDR3 comprises 15 residues. The CDR3 is CATTELGTAPYEQYF. The CDR3 coding sequence is TGCGCCACCACGGAGCTCGGGACAGCACCCTACGAGCAGTACTTC.

This clone turned up a few times. The rearrangement uses TRBV15 and TRBJ1-3; TRBD1 matches 8 bases. There are 14 residues in the CDR3. V was clipped by 2 bases and J by 4 bases; unmatched bases: 1. Germline V gene lookup returns CDR1 LNHNV and CDR2 YYDKDF (reference sequence). The CDR3 region has the DNA TGTGCCACCAGCAGACGGGACAGGGGAAACACCATATATTTT. Its protein is CATSRRDRGNTIYF.

The chain has TRBV7-9 and TRBJ2-7, with 7 bases fitting TRBD1. V lost 1 base to trimming and J lost 1 base; unmatched junction nucleotides: 4. Germline V gene sequence: CDR1 SEHNR, CDR2 FQNEAQ (reference sequence). The CDR3 is 15 amino acids. CDR3 nucleotide sequence: TGTGCCAGCAGCTTAGGAGGGGGACAGTCCTACGAGCAGTACTTC. The encoded protein is CASSLGGGQSYEQYF.

The V and J genes are TRBV10-3 and TRBJ1-5; D ambiguous. Trimming removed 3 bases from V and 3 bases from J, with 24 bases in between. This CDR3 has 19 amino acids. Germline loops: CDR1 ENHRY, CDR2 SYGVKD. CDR3 loop: CAISETAIPGRQFNQPQHF. In nucleotides, the CDR3 is TGTGCCATCAGTGAAACAGCCATTCCGGGGAGGCAGTTCAATCAGCCCCAGCATTTT.

The chain employs TRBV9 and TRBJ2-2; the D is unclear. Germline CDR1 and CDR2: SGDLS and YYNGEE. CDR3 length equals 13 residues. The V end was cut by 3 bases, the J end by 1 base, with 4 bases between. The CDR3 protein is CASSAVNTGELFF. For the CDR3, the DNA is TGTGCCAGCAGCGCGGTGAACACCGGGGAGCTGTTTTTT. Filled out from reference TRBV9 and TRBJ2-2, the complete variable domain reads DSGVTQTPKHLITATGQRVTLRCSPRSGDLSVYWYQQSLDQGLQFLIQYYNGEERAKGNILERFSAQQFPDLHSELNLSSLELGDSALYFCASSAVNTGELFFGEGSRLTVL.

The chain has TRBV27 and TRBJ2-1, with 9 bases fitting TRBD1. CDR3 size: 16 residues. Germline lookup yields CDR1 MNHEY and CDR2 SMNVEV (reference sequence). Trimming removed 2 bases from V and 6 bases from J; junction bases left unmatched: 8. CDR3 sequence (DNA): TGTGCCAGCAGTTTACTAGGGACAGGGCTAATCAATGAGCAGTTCTTC. This codes for CASSLLGTGLINEQFF.

This rearrangement joins TRBV6-1 to TRBJ2-7; TRBD1 matches at 9 bases. After removal of 5 bases from V and 2 bases from J, the junction contained 1 base not matched to a gene. Germline values: CDR1 MNHNS, CDR2 SASEGT. The CDR3 consists of 13 residues. Here the CDR3 reads CASSRDRAYEQYF. The CDR3 bases are TGTGCCAGCAGTAGGGACAGGGCCTACGAGCAGTACTTC.

The chain employs TRBV19 and TRBJ2-7; tentative D call: TRBD2 (6 bases). CDR3 size: 14 residues. Trimming left V 0 bases short and J 2 bases short, with 8 bases between. Germline CDR1 LNHDA, CDR2 SQIVND (reference sequence). For the CDR3, the DNA is TGTGCCAGTAGTATAGATGGAGGGCCCTACGAGCAGTACTTC. It is translated as CASSIDGGPYEQYF.

The chain links TRBV25-1 to TRBJ2-2; tentative D call: TRBD2 (6 bases). CDR1 MGHDK and CDR2 SYGVNS come from the germline V gene. The CDR3 contains 16 residues. V lost 4 bases and J lost 0, with 12 bases in between. CDR3 DNA: TGTGCCAGCAGTGGGGGACTGAACCCGAACACCGGGGAGCTGTTTTTT. It codes for CASSGGLNPNTGELFF.

This clone appeared a few times. The chain combines TRBV4-1 with TRBJ2-3; no reliable D call. This CDR3 has 14 amino acids. Germline CDR1 reads MGHRA; CDR2 reads YSYEKL. V was clipped by 1 base and J by 5 bases, with 10 bases between them. The DNA for the CDR3 is TGCGCCAGCAGCCAAGTAAATGTTAGAGATACGCAGTATTTT. It yields the protein CASSQVNVRDTQYF.

The count of this clone is one. This chain uses TRBV9 with TRBJ2-7; D not resolved. V was pared by 2 bases and J by 3 bases, with 12 bases between. Per the germline V gene, CDR1 is SGDLS and CDR2 is YYNGEE. The CDR3 covers 14 residues. This CDR3 reads CASSVDQRVYEQYF. CDR3 in DNA: TGTGCCAGCAGCGTTGACCAGCGAGTCTACGAGCAGTACTTC.

The chain has TRBV18 and TRBJ1-5; D unresolved. This CDR3 region has 13 residues. Germline CDR1 reads KGHSH; CDR2 reads LQKENI. V was pared by 3 bases and J by 5 bases, with 8 bases between. In DNA, the CDR3 is TGTGCCAGCTCACCGCAGGAGGATCAGCCCCAGCATTTT. It yields the protein CASSPQEDQPQHF.

The J gene is TRBJ2-5, the V gene TRBV27; D remains ambiguous. V was pared by 3 bases and J by 4 bases, with 9 bases between. This CDR3 has 13 residues. Germline assignment: CDR1 MNHEY and CDR2 SMNVEV (reference sequence). In DNA form, the CDR3 reads TGTGCCAGCAGTTTTCTTGGAGCAGAGACCCAGTACTTC. This sequence encodes CASSFLGAETQYF.

This chain uses TRBV18 with TRBJ2-5, with D perhaps TRBD2 (5 bases). Germline CDR1 is KGHSH and CDR2 is LQKENI. CDR3 length: 15 amino acids. V was cut by 0 bases and J by 4 bases, with 12 bases left in between. As DNA, the CDR3 is TGTGCCAGCTCACCACCTGCAGGAGGACGAGAGACCCAGTACTTC. Amino acid sequence: CASSPPAGGRETQYF.

The chain has TRBV6-5 and TRBJ2-7, with 10 bases identical to TRBD2. This CDR3 comprises 15 residues. Germline trimming cut 6 bases from V and 9 bases from J; bases unmatched to any gene: 14. Germline CDR1 is MNHEY and CDR2 is SVGAGI. CDR3 nucleotide sequence: TGTGCCAGCAGGGAGCTAGCGGGAGTTATAAAGTGGCAGTACTTC. Residues: CASRELAGVIKWQYF.

V usage is TRBV2 and J usage is TRBJ2-7, with 9 bases aligning to TRBD1. The ends lost 4 bases at V and 1 base at J; junction bases unmatched: 2. Germline CDR1 and CDR2: SNHLY and FYNNEI. This CDR3 is 14 amino acids long. CDR3 in amino acids: CASSGQGGSYEQYF. CDR3 DNA sequence: TGTGCCAGCAGTGGACAGGGGGGATCCTACGAGCAGTACTTC.

The DNA of the CDR3 is TGTGCCAGCTCATCGGGACATCATGGCACAGATACGCAGTATTTT. As protein: CASSSGHHGTDTQYF. This chain connects TRBV18 to TRBJ2-3; weak D call: TRBD1 (6 bases). The CDR3 extends over 15 amino acids. From germline, CDR1 is KGHSH and CDR2 LQKENI. The ends were cut back, 5 bases at V and 1 base at J, with 13 bases in the middle. Combining the CDR3 with reference TRBV18 and TRBJ2-3 gives the whole variable domain NAGVMQNPRHLVRRRGQEARLRCSPMKGHSHVYWYRQLPEEGLKFMVYLQKENIIDESGMPKERFSAEFPKEGPSILRIQQVVRGDSAAYFCASSSGHHGTDTQYFGPGTRLTVL.

This sequence joins TRBV7-2 and TRBJ2-7; 9 nucleotides match TRBD1. Germline values: CDR1 SGHTA, CDR2 FQGNSA. The CDR3 spans 14 residues. J lost 6 bases, V lost 5 bases, and 8 bases had no gene match. CDR3 nucleotide sequence: TGTGCCAGCAGCCTGGGACAGGGACTTGGCGAGCAGTACTTC. Translation gives CASSLGQGLGEQYF.